A selection of T cell receptor beta chains follows, all from one sample in a study of breast tumors, draining lymph nodes, adjacent tissues. Each CDR3 protein is one row after TCRdb ran MiXCR on the multiplex PCR reads. The sample yields about 230,000 distinct CDR3 sequences, less than 40% seen once. Sequenced: axillary lymph node tissue. Receptors were obtained from a female donor with breast cancer. Some clones in this sample may be carry-over from other donors' samples. Both conserved end residues are part of each CDR3. Each record gives: D gene, CDR3 length, V gene, J gene, clone size, CDR3 protein, CDR3 DNA. The D gene is left open where the match is weak. Size tells how often a clone was seen (once, few, many) or the class of an expanded clone, and some rows leave it out.

d_call: -; cdr3_length: 14; v_call: TRBV11-2; j_call: TRBJ1-5; clone_size: -; cdr3_aa: CASSLPMGGQPQHF; cdr3_nt: TGTGCCAGCAGCCTTCCAATGGGGGGACAGCCCCAGCATTTT
d_call: -; cdr3_length: 14; v_call: TRBV11-2; j_call: TRBJ2-7; clone_size: many; cdr3_aa: CASRLGYSSYEQYF; cdr3_nt: TGTGCCAGCAGATTGGGTTATAGCTCCTACGAGCAGTACTTC
d_call: -; cdr3_length: 13; v_call: TRBV6-5; j_call: TRBJ1-2; clone_size: few; cdr3_aa: CACSYLRFYGYTF; cdr3_nt: TGTGCCTGCAGTTACCTGCGGTTCTATGGCTACACCTTC
d_call: TRBD2; cdr3_length: 17; v_call: TRBV20-1; j_call: TRBJ2-1; clone_size: -; cdr3_aa: CSASKGLVGGSHNEQFF; cdr3_nt: TGCAGTGCTAGTAAGGGACTAGTGGGGGGTAGCCACAATGAGCAGTTCTTC
d_call: -; cdr3_length: 16; v_call: TRBV20-1; j_call: TRBJ2-7; clone_size: many; cdr3_aa: CSARDHQKGPFYEQYF; cdr3_nt: TGCAGTGCTAGAGATCATCAGAAAGGACCCTTCTACGAGCAGTACTTC
d_call: TRBD2; cdr3_length: 17; v_call: TRBV24-1; j_call: TRBJ2-7; clone_size: many; cdr3_aa: CATSAGGTGRAGYEQYF; cdr3_nt: TGTGCCACCAGTGCCGGGGGCACCGGGAGGGCCGGCTACGAGCAGTACTTC
d_call: TRBD1; cdr3_length: 15; v_call: TRBV27; j_call: TRBJ2-6; clone_size: many; cdr3_aa: CASKYRGQGANVLTF; cdr3_nt: TGTGCCAGCAAGTACAGGGGGCAAGGGGCCAACGTCCTGACTTTC
d_call: -; cdr3_length: 15; v_call: TRBV25-1; j_call: TRBJ1-6; clone_size: many; cdr3_aa: CASSEEGAGYSPLHF; cdr3_nt: TGTGCCAGCAGTGAAGAAGGGGCTGGGTATTCACCCCTCCACTTT
d_call: -; cdr3_length: 19; v_call: TRBV25-1; j_call: TRBJ2-6; clone_size: -; cdr3_aa: CASSVVNEQFFSGANVLTF; cdr3_nt: TGTGCCAGCAGTGTTGTCAATGAGCAGTTCTTCTCTGGGGCCAACGTCCTGACTTTC
d_call: -; cdr3_length: 13; v_call: TRBV19; j_call: TRBJ1-1; clone_size: -; cdr3_aa: CASSGYMNTEAFF; cdr3_nt: TGTGCCAGCTCGGGGTACATGAACACTGAAGCTTTCTTT
d_call: -; cdr3_length: 14; v_call: TRBV12-3/TRBV12-4; j_call: TRBJ2-1; clone_size: -; cdr3_aa: CAGSYQQGRDEQFF; cdr3_nt: TGTGCCGGCAGTTACCAACAGGGTAGGGATGAGCAGTTCTTC